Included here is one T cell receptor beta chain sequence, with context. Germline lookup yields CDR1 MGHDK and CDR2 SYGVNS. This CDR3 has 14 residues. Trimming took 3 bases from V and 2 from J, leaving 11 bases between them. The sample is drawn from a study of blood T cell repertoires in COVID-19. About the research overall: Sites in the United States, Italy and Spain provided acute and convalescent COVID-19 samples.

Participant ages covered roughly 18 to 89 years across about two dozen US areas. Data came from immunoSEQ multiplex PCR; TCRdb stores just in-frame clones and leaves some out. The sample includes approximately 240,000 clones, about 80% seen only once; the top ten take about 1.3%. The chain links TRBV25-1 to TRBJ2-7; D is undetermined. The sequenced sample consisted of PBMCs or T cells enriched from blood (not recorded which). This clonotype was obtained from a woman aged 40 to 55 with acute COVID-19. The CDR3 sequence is CASSDSQTPYEQYF. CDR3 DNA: TGTGCCAGCAGTGATAGCCAGACGCCCTACGAGCAGTACTTC.